A single sample gave rise to the 31 T cell receptor beta chains below, sequenced in a study of T cell changes during pregnancy in multiple sclerosis. The table came from immunoSEQ multiplex PCR; TCRdb's copy has only in-frame clones and leaves some out. The table lists tens of thousands of clones, less than 90% of them singletons, with 3% to 3.5% in the top ten. The specimen was peripheral blood, collected before pregnancy. The receptors derive from a female donor with multiple sclerosis, enrolled in a pregnancy study.

The chain recombines TRBV6-1 with TRBJ2-7, with 7 bases that match TRBD1. Trimming at V came to 3 bases and at J to 0 bases, leaving 8 bases not matched to a gene. The CDR3 is 16 amino acids. Per the germline V gene, CDR1 is MNHNS and CDR2 is SASEGT. CDR3 bases: TGTGCCAGCAGTGAGGGGTGGGACAGAAACTCCTACGAGCAGTACTTC. This translates into CASSEGWDRNSYEQYF.

The chain has TRBV7-8 and TRBJ2-1; 11 positions agree with TRBD2. CDR1 is SGHVS and CDR2 is FQNEAQ in the germline V gene. The CDR3 consists of 16 residues. The V and J ends lost 7 bases and 2 bases, in that order; junction bases with no gene match: 7. The CDR3 sequence: CASTRGLAAPYNEQFF. The CDR3 coding sequence is TGTGCCAGCACCCGGGGACTAGCGGCTCCCTACAATGAGCAGTTCTTC.

The chain recombines TRBV7-6 with TRBJ1-3, with TRBD1 identical over 8 bases. CDR1 SGHVS and CDR2 FNYEAQ come from the germline V gene. This CDR3 contains 17 residues. Trimming removed 3 bases from V and 2 bases from J; junction bases left unmatched: 9. This chain's CDR3 is CASSFQGAATTGNTIYF. The CDR3 DNA reads TGTGCCAGCAGCTTTCAGGGGGCGGCTACTACTGGAAACACCATATATTTT.

J is TRBJ2-1 and V is TRBV6-5; possible D gene TRBD1, 6 bases. This CDR3 has 15 amino acids. Germline V lookup: CDR1 MNHEY, CDR2 SVGAGI. The V and J ends lost 4 bases and 4 bases respectively, with 14 bases between them. The DNA of the CDR3 is TGTGCCAGCAGTTTGGTCGGGACAAATTACAATGAGCAGTTCTTC. Its translation: CASSLVGTNYNEQFF.

CDR3 DNA: TGTGCCAGCAGCTCTTCCGGGACACAAACCGGGGAGCTGTTTTTT. Amino acids: CASSSSGTQTGELFF. The V gene is TRBV7-2, the J gene TRBJ2-2; a weak D match, TRBD1 (6 bases). The CDR3 has 15 amino acids. Per germline, CDR1 SGHTA and CDR2 FQGNSA. Trimming took 4 bases from V and 5 from J, leaving 14 bases between them.

V gene TRBV9 combines with J gene TRBJ2-3, with 15 bases fitting TRBD2. Losses at the gene ends were 4 bases for V and 0 bases for J; bases not matched to a gene: 6. The CDR3 consists of 18 residues. The germline V gene has CDR1 SGDLS and CDR2 YYNGEE. CDR3 in DNA: TGTGCCAGCAGCCAAACGGGACTAGCGGGGGGTAGCACAGATACGCAGTATTTT. It specifies CASSQTGLAGGSTDTQYF. The whole variable domain, filled in from reference TRBV9 and TRBJ2-3, reads DSGVTQTPKHLITATGQRVTLRCSPRSGDLSVYWYQQSLDQGLQFLIQYYNGEERAKGNILERFSAQQFPDLHSELNLSSLELGDSALYFCASSQTGLAGGSTDTQYFGPGTRLTVL.

This chain links TRBV29-1 with TRBJ2-5; 10 bases line up with TRBD1. The CDR3 is 13 residues long. J was trimmed by 3 bases and V by 8 bases; bases with no gene match: 6. Germline V CDR1 and CDR2: SQVTM, ANQGSEA. CDR3 nucleotides: TGCAGCCTTCTGACAGGGGGCGAAGAGACCCAGTACTTC. This codes for CSLLTGGEETQYF.

V usage is TRBV6-1 and J usage is TRBJ2-1; 10 bases align to TRBD2. The CDR3 is 16 amino acids. Trimming removed 3 bases from V and 6 bases from J; junction bases left unmatched: 8. Germline CDR1 MNHNS, CDR2 SASEGT. This chain's CDR3 is CASSERSGRAFNEQFF. CDR3 sequence (DNA): TGTGCCAGCAGTGAGCGAAGCGGGAGGGCCTTCAATGAGCAGTTCTTC.

The chain has TRBV30 and TRBJ2-7, with TRBD1 as a possible D gene (6 bases). The CDR3 length is 15 residues. Germline-derived CDR1 and CDR2 are GTSNPN and SVGIG (reference sequence). The V end was cut by 4 bases, the J end by 2 bases, with 18 bases between. CDR3 in DNA: TGTGCCTGGAACCCGCGGCAGGGGATACCCTACGAGCAGTACTTC. Translating gives CAWNPRQGIPYEQYF.

This clone was picked up one time. This CDR3 is CASSKRTGGITDTQYF. The CDR3 nucleotides are TGTGCCAGTAGTAAACGGACAGGGGGAATCACAGATACGCAGTATTTT. The chain recombines TRBV19 with TRBJ2-3, with TRBD1 matching 10 bases. With V trimmed by 4 bases and J by 2 bases, 6 bases remained unmatched. CDR1 is LNHDA, CDR2 SQIVND, per germline (reference sequence). This CDR3 is 16 amino acids long.

J is TRBJ2-5 and V is TRBV5-1, with D tentatively TRBD2 (5 bases). The V and J ends lost 0 bases and 4 bases respectively, with 7 bases between them. Germline assignment: CDR1 SGHRS and CDR2 YFSETQ. The CDR3 runs to 13 residues. CDR3 sequence reads: CASSLGAGETQYF. CDR3 nucleotide sequence: TGCGCCAGCAGCTTGGGGGCGGGAGAGACCCAGTACTTC. Complete variable domain (other parts from reference TRBV5-1 and TRBJ2-5): KAGVTQTPRYLIKTRGQQVTLSCSPISGHRSVSWYQQTPGQGLQFLFEYFSETQRNKGNFPGRFSGRQFSNSRSEMNVSTLELGDSALYLCASSLGAGETQYFGPGTRLLVL.

The chain combines TRBV19 with TRBJ2-1; D might be TRBD2 (5 bases). The V and J ends lost 6 bases and 2 bases respectively, with 14 bases between them. Germline lookup yields CDR1 LNHDA and CDR2 SQIVND (reference sequence). CDR3 length: 15 amino acids. Here the CDR3 reads CASRPNSATYNEQFF. The CDR3 DNA is TGTGCCAGTAGACCAAATAGCGCCACCTACAATGAGCAGTTCTTC.

The gene calls are TRBV5-1 and TRBJ1-1; D may be TRBD1 (6 bases). CDR3 size: 13 residues. Germline CDR1 SGHRS, CDR2 YFSETQ. V was shortened by 5 bases and J by 8 bases, with 16 bases between the two germline ends. The CDR3 DNA follows: TGCGCCAGCAGTACCACAGGGCGCGGAGAAGCTTTCTTT. Protein: CASSTTGRGEAFF.

The V and J genes are TRBV7-2 and TRBJ2-7; 8 nucleotides align to TRBD1. V shed 3 bases and J 4 bases; nucleotides not matched to a gene: 5. The V gene's germline CDR1 is SGHTA and CDR2 FQGNSA. The CDR3 covers 14 residues. CDR3 DNA sequence: TGTGCCAGCAGCTTCTCAGGGGGCGTATACGAGCAGTACTTC. It specifies CASSFSGGVYEQYF.

This clone has a single count. The rearrangement uses TRBV5-1 and TRBJ2-1; D is possibly TRBD2 (6 bases). Germline CDR1 and CDR2: SGHRS and YFSETQ. V was cut by 2 bases and J by 0 bases, with 12 bases left in between. There are 16 residues in the CDR3. In nucleotides, the CDR3 is TGCGCCAGCAGCTTCGGGACTCCCAGCTCCTACAATGAGCAGTTCTTC. The encoded protein is CASSFGTPSSYNEQFF.

This chain links TRBV19 with TRBJ2-2; 9 bases fit TRBD2. Germline CDR1 is LNHDA and CDR2 is SQIVND (reference sequence). V lost 5 bases and J lost 6; bases outside the gene matches: 7. The CDR3 consists of 15 residues. CDR3 sequence: CASSRTSVGAGELFF. DNA for the CDR3: TGTGCCAGTAGTCGGACTAGCGTGGGGGCCGGGGAGCTGTTTTTT. Variable domain in full (rest from reference TRBV19 and TRBJ2-2): DGGITQSPKYLFRKEGQNVTLSCEQNLNHDAMYWYRQDPGQGLRLIYYSQIVNDFQKGDIAEGYSVSREKKESFPLTVTSAQKNPTAFYLCASSRTSVGAGELFFGEGSRLTVL.

This chain uses TRBV27 with TRBJ1-2; unclear D gene. CDR3 length: 14 residues. Trimming pared 4 bases from V and 3 bases from J, leaving 12 bases between. Looked up from germline, CDR1 is MNHEY and CDR2 is SMNVEV (reference sequence). The CDR3 reads CASSYSHDDYGYTF. The CDR3 bases are TGTGCCAGCAGTTACAGCCATGATGACTATGGCTACACCTTC.

J is TRBJ2-3 and V is TRBV13; a possible D gene is TRBD2 (6 bases). This CDR3 comprises 14 residues. The germline V and J ends were trimmed by 8 bases and 6 bases, with 18 bases remaining between them. The germline V gene encodes CDR1 PRHDT and CDR2 FYEKMQ (reference sequence). The CDR3 loop is CASVGTPSADTQYF. DNA of the CDR3: TGTGCCAGCGTGGGGACTCCCTCCGCCGATACGCAGTATTTT.

The rearrangement links TRBV18 to TRBJ1-1; D might be TRBD1 (5 bases). Per germline, CDR1 KGHSH and CDR2 LQKENI. The CDR3 is made up of 15 amino acids. The germline V and J ends were trimmed by 3 bases and 2 bases, with 13 bases remaining between them. The DNA of the CDR3 is TGTGCCAGCTCACCTAGGGCAGGGCCCAACACTGAAGCTTTCTTT. This sequence encodes CASSPRAGPNTEAFF.

The rearrangement uses TRBV4-1 and TRBJ2-5, with 8 bases matching TRBD1. Germline loops: CDR1 MGHRA, CDR2 YSYEKL. The V segment lost 3 bases and the J segment 5 bases; nucleotides outside the gene matches: 8. The CDR3 contains 15 residues. CDR3 DNA sequence: TGCGCCAGCAGCCAGGGGGACAGGTGGTGGGAGACCCAGTACTTC. Encoded protein: CASSQGDRWWETQYF.

The chain couples TRBV19 to TRBJ1-5, with D possibly matching TRBD1 (5 bases). The V gene's germline CDR1 is LNHDA and CDR2 SQIVND (reference sequence). This CDR3 spans 15 amino acids. V was trimmed by 4 bases and J by 0 bases, leaving 10 bases between them. CDR3 amino acids: CASSNWGPSNQPQHF. CDR3 sequence (DNA): TGTGCCAGTAGTAACTGGGGCCCTAGCAATCAGCCCCAGCATTTT.

The chain carries TRBV7-6 and TRBJ2-1, with a weak D call TRBD1 (5 bases). This CDR3 contains 14 residues. Germline CDR1 and CDR2: SGHVS and FNYEAQ. V lost 4 bases, J lost 7 bases, and 14 bases lay in between. DNA of the CDR3: TGTGCCAGCAGCTCTTCAGGGCAACAAAATGAGCAGTTCTTC. It specifies CASSSSGQQNEQFF.

The J gene is TRBJ2-2, the V gene TRBV6-6, with D unclear. The CDR3 is 14 amino acids. Trimming shortened V by 0 bases and J by 1 base, and 3 bases separated the two germline ends. Germline CDR1 reads MNHNY; CDR2 reads SVGAGI (reference sequence). DNA for the CDR3: TGTGCCAGCAGTTACTCCGGGAACACCGGGGAGCTGTTTTTT. Amino acids: CASSYSGNTGELFF.

This chain links TRBV6-5 with TRBJ1-4; TRBD1 matches at 7 bases. Looked up from germline, CDR1 is MNHEY and CDR2 is SVGAGI. Losses at the gene ends were 9 bases for V and 3 bases for J; bases not matched to a gene: 4. The CDR3 totals 13 residues. DNA for the CDR3: TGTGCCAGTAGGGGGCGAGCTAATGAAAAACTGTTTTTT. This gives the protein CASRGRANEKLFF.

V is TRBV9 and J is TRBJ1-4, with 7 bases aligning to TRBD1. Germline lookup yields CDR1 SGDLS and CDR2 YYNGEE. V trimming: 3 bases; J trimming: 5 bases; junction bases outside the gene matches: 4. This CDR3 comprises 14 residues. CDR3 protein: CASSGGTENEKLFF. In nucleotides, the CDR3 is TGTGCCAGCAGCGGCGGGACAGAAAATGAAAAACTGTTTTTT.

V gene TRBV6-5 combines with J gene TRBJ2-1; D is possibly TRBD2 (5 bases). From germline, CDR1 is MNHEY and CDR2 SVGAGI. The length of the CDR3 is 16 residues. Trimming cost V 4 bases and J 3 bases, with 16 bases left between them. The CDR3 is CASSWKDSTFYNEQFF. The CDR3 nucleotides are TGTGCCAGCAGTTGGAAGGACTCGACCTTCTACAATGAGCAGTTCTTC.

The rearrangement uses TRBV11-2 and TRBJ2-7, with 8 bases fitting TRBD2. The CDR3 length is 17 residues. CDR1 and CDR2 from the germline V gene are SGHAT and FQNNGV. Trimming took 0 bases from V and 4 from J; bases not matched to a gene: 11. In DNA, the CDR3 is TGTGCCAGCAGCTTAGAAGGGCTAGCGGGCTTCTGGTACGAGCAGTACTTC. Translation: CASSLEGLAGFWYEQYF. Filled out from reference TRBV11-2 and TRBJ2-7, the complete variable domain reads EAGVAQSPRYKIIEKRQSVAFWCNPISGHATLYWYQQILGQGPKLLIQFQNNGVVDDSQLPKDRFSAERLKGVDSTLKIQPAKLEDSAVYLCASSLEGLAGFWYEQYFGPGTRLTVT.

The CDR3 reads CASLTEPSSGYTF. CDR3 DNA sequence: TGCGCCAGTCTGACAGAGCCTTCCTCTGGCTACACCTTC. J is TRBJ1-2 and V is TRBV5-1; D is perhaps TRBD1 (5 bases). V was cut by 8 bases and J by 7 bases, with 18 bases left in between. The germline gives CDR1 SGHRS, CDR2 YFSETQ. The length of the CDR3 is 13 residues.

J is TRBJ2-5 and V is TRBV7-9, with D perhaps matching TRBD1 (7 bases). This CDR3 contains 15 residues. Germline V gives CDR1 SEHNR, CDR2 FQNEAQ (reference sequence). Trimming shortened V by 5 bases and J by 7 bases, and 20 bases separated the two germline ends. As DNA, the CDR3 is TGTGCCAGCAGCACCCTAATCAGGGGGGAAGGGACCCAGTACTTC. It encodes CASSTLIRGEGTQYF. Filled out from reference TRBV7-9 and TRBJ2-5, the complete variable domain reads DTGVSQNPRHKITKRGQNVTFRCDPISEHNRLYWYRQTLGQGPEFLTYFQNEAQLEKSRLLSDRFSAERPKGSFSTLEIQRTEQGDSAMYLCASSTLIRGEGTQYFGPGTRLLVL.

CDR3 in amino acids: CAWSVTGPNYGYTF. CDR3 DNA sequence: TGTGCCTGGAGTGTGACAGGCCCTAACTATGGCTACACCTTC. The rearrangement joins TRBV30 to TRBJ1-2; TRBD1 might be the D (6 bases). CDR3 size: 14 residues. CDR1 and CDR2 (germline): GTSNPN, SVGIG (reference sequence). V lost 0 bases and J lost 0, with 8 bases in between.

The chain couples TRBV7-9 to TRBJ2-7, with 7 bases identical to TRBD1. V shed 6 bases, J shed 2 bases, and the junction held 7 bases outside the gene matches. The CDR3 is 14 residues long. CDR1 SEHNR and CDR2 FQNEAQ come from the germline V gene (reference sequence). The CDR3 region is CASSRQGRAYEQYF. The CDR3 nucleotides are TGTGCCAGCAGTCGACAGGGTAGGGCCTACGAGCAGTACTTC.